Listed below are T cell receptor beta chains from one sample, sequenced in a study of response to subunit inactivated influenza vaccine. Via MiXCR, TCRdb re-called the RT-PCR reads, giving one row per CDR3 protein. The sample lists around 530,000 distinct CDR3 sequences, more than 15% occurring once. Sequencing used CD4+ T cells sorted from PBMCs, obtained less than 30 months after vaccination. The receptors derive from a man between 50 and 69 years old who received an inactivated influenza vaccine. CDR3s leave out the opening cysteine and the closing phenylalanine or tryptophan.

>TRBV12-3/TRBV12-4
ASSLVGPMRRY
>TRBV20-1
SARAAGLAIDEQY
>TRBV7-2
ASSPLSGTRTSSKF
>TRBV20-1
SARGLDLYEQY
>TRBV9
ASSLGLNAYNEQF
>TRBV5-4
ASSLKGMNTEAF
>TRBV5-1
ASTPGGTGLRSTEAF
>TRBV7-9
ASSLAEHRATQY
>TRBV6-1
ASSPQLSGGGEQY
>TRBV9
ASSGGTASGNTIY
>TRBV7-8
ASSVGQGGNQGETQY
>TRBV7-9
ASSSGQQKLF
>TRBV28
ASKDDAEAF
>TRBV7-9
ASSLQVGTSTDTQY
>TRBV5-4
ASSYDPGGNQPQH
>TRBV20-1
SASGEVNEQF
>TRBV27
ASSPHYATDTQY
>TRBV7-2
ASSLADRLPRYT
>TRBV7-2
ASSYRTENSPLH
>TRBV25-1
ASSDSGQNYEQY
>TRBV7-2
ASSPQPPHYEQF
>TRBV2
ASSVRQRSQGYT
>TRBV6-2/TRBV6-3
ASSRPGLAGAYEQY
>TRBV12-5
ASGLISGNIGEQF
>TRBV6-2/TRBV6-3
ASNQVGTDTQY
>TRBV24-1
ATSEEGRGSSYNEQF
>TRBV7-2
ASSLFAGETQY
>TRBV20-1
SARDSRRPGTEAF
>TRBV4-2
ASSQNWEGPGYT
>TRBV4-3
ASSQDSGGGGQPQH
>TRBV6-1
ASSAVGGSSTDTQY
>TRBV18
ASSPAGSTDEQF
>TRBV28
ASSSVDTQY
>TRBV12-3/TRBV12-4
ASSFGWGAGYT
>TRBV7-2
ASSPRGQNSGANVLT
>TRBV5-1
ASSETSFGEAF
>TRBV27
ASGRGQSNTEAF
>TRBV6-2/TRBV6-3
ASSSPPENYGYT